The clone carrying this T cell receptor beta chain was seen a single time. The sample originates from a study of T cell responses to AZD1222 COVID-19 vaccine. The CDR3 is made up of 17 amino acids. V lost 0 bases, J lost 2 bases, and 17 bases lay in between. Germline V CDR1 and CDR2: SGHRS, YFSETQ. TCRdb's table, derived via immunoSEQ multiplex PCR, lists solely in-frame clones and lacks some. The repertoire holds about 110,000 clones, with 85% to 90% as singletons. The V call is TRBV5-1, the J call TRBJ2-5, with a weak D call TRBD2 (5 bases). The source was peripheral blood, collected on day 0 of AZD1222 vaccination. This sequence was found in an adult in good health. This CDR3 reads CASSLAGVSGGQETQYF. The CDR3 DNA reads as TGCGCCAGCAGCTTGGCCGGTGTAAGCGGAGGACAAGAGACCCAGTACTTC.